Listed here are 20 T cell receptor beta chains from one sample, sequenced in a study of blood T cell repertoires in COVID-19 (dated by TCRdb to 2019 to 2021). The library was generated by the immunoSEQ multiplex PCR assay. This immuneACCESS table, as held by TCRdb, lists in-frame sequences with V and J called but not all clones. Of the missing ones, under half trace to an unresolved V gene in checked studies; the others have no known cause. This sample has around 120,000 clones in its table, and roughly 90% of those were observed once. 7.7% of the sample is held by the ten biggest clonotypes. The source material was peripheral blood. The receptors were sampled from a human donor in a cohort sampled during active COVID-19.

The gene calls are TRBV6-1 and TRBJ2-5; 10 nucleotides align to TRBD1. The CDR3 length is 17 residues. Germline-derived CDR1 and CDR2 are MNHNS and SASEGT. After removal of 3 bases from V and 0 bases from J, the junction contained 7 bases not matched to a gene. The CDR3 region is CASSDPPGTGDQETQYF. The CDR3 bases are TGTGCCAGCAGTGATCCTCCCGGGACAGGGGACCAAGAGACCCAGTACTTC.

V and J are TRBV19 and TRBJ1-2, with a weak D call TRBD1 (6 bases). This CDR3 spans 14 amino acids. Germline loops: CDR1 LNHDA, CDR2 SQIVND (reference sequence). V was clipped by 5 bases and J by 2 bases, with 12 bases between them. In nucleotides, the CDR3 is TGTGCCAGTAGTCCCGAGGGACAAAACTATGGCTACACCTTC. It encodes CASSPEGQNYGYTF.

The CDR3, as DNA: TGTGCCAGCAGCGATGAAGGACAGTCCTACAATGAGCAGTTCTTC. This codes for CASSDEGQSYNEQFF. The chain links TRBV3-1 (or the pseudogene TRBV3-2) to TRBJ2-1; D might be TRBD1 (6 bases). CDR1 and CDR2 from the germline V gene are LGHDT and YNNKEL (reference sequence). Trimming removed 5 bases at V and 1 base at J, with 12 bases between. CDR3 size: 15 residues.

The V gene is TRBV5-4, the J gene TRBJ2-1, with TRBD1 as a possible D gene (5 bases). Trimming stripped 4 bases from V and 0 bases from J, with 8 bases between. Per the germline V gene, CDR1 is SGHNT and CDR2 is YYREEE (reference sequence). The CDR3 covers 14 residues. This CDR3 reads CASSPTASYNEQFF. Here the CDR3 DNA reads TGTGCCAGCAGCCCGACAGCCTCCTACAATGAGCAGTTCTTC.

The gene calls are TRBV6-6 and TRBJ1-1; TRBD1 agrees at 8 bases. Germline CDR1 MNHNY, CDR2 SVGAGI (reference sequence). The CDR3 is 13 amino acids. The V segment lost 5 bases and the J segment 1 base; nucleotides outside the gene matches: 0. The CDR3 loop is CASSTGGNTEAFF. The DNA of the CDR3 is TGTGCCAGCAGTACAGGGGGGAACACTGAAGCTTTCTTT.

This chain uses TRBV10-3 with TRBJ2-1; tentative D call: TRBD2 (6 bases). This CDR3 spans 13 amino acids. The germline V and J ends were trimmed by 10 bases and 0 bases, with 10 bases remaining between them. CDR1 ENHRY and CDR2 SYGVKD come from the germline V gene. The CDR3 sequence is CATRGSSYNEQFF. The CDR3 region has the DNA TGTGCCACTCGGGGGAGCTCCTACAATGAGCAGTTCTTC.

In DNA, the CDR3 is TGCAGTGCTAGTGGAGGGGGGACAGGCACAGATACGCAGTATTTT. It yields the protein CSASGGGTGTDTQYF. The chain combines TRBV20-1 with TRBJ2-3, with a tentative D call TRBD1 (7 bases). Germline loops: CDR1 DFQATT, CDR2 SNEGSKA (reference sequence). Between the trimmed V and J ends, which lost 3 bases and 1 base, there was a span of 14 bases. The CDR3 totals 15 residues.

The chain carries TRBV7-9 and TRBJ2-2; D gene uncertain. Germline V gives CDR1 SEHNR, CDR2 FQNEAQ (reference sequence). CDR3 length: 14 residues. V lost 2 bases and J lost 3, with 7 bases in between. Written as DNA, the CDR3 is TGTGCCAGCAGCTTAACAGTGGACACCGGGGAGCTGTTTTTT. This gives the protein CASSLTVDTGELFF.

This clone has a handful of counts. This chain uses TRBV15 with TRBJ1-1; D unclear. This CDR3 contains 17 residues. The V and J ends lost 1 base and 10 bases respectively, with 25 bases between them. The germline V gene encodes CDR1 LNHNV and CDR2 YYDKDF (reference sequence). CDR3 nucleotides: TGTGCCACCAGCAGAGCCTCCGGGTCTCTTAAGCAGTTTGGAGCTTTCTTT. Residues: CATSRASGSLKQFGAFF. Filled out from reference TRBV15 and TRBJ1-1, the complete variable domain reads DAMVIQNPRYQVTQFGKPVTLSCSQTLNHNVMYWYQQKSSQAPKLLFHYYDKDFNNEADTPDNFQSRRPNTSFCFLDIRSPGLGDTAMYLCATSRASGSLKQFGAFFGQGTRLTVV.

The V gene is TRBV7-9, the J gene TRBJ1-2, with 9 bases identical to TRBD1. The CDR3 runs 15 residues. V dropped 5 bases and J dropped 4; count of bases not matched to a gene: 8. Germline CDR1 SEHNR, CDR2 FQNEAQ (reference sequence). The CDR3 here is CASSARDRAFYGYTF. Written as DNA, the CDR3 is TGTGCCAGCAGCGCCCGGGACAGGGCGTTCTATGGCTACACCTTC.

The chain recombines TRBV2 with TRBJ1-2, with 7 nucleotides matching TRBD1. Germline loops: CDR1 SNHLY, CDR2 FYNNEI. The CDR3 totals 14 residues. Losses at the gene ends were 7 bases for V and 6 bases for J; bases not matched to a gene: 11. Here the CDR3 reads CASNTRDSRDGYTF. CDR3 in DNA: TGTGCCAGCAACACACGGGACAGCAGGGATGGCTACACCTTC.

The rearrangement joins TRBV5-5 to TRBJ1-5, with D maybe TRBD1 (5 bases). The germline V gene has CDR1 SGHKS and CDR2 YYEKEE (reference sequence). The V end was cut by 3 bases, the J end by 2 bases, with 12 bases between. The CDR3 is 15 residues long. CDR3 loop: CASSSRAGGNQPQHF. The CDR3 DNA is TGTGCCAGCAGCTCCAGGGCTGGGGGCAATCAGCCCCAGCATTTT.

V gene TRBV10-2 combines with J gene TRBJ1-2, with 9 bases lining up with TRBD1. Looked up from germline, CDR1 is WSHSY and CDR2 is SAAADI. The CDR3 is made up of 13 amino acids. V lost 5 bases and J lost 4; bases outside the gene matches: 2. This chain's CDR3 is CASSSTGGYGYTF. CDR3 bases: TGCGCCAGCAGTTCGACAGGGGGCTATGGCTACACCTTC.

This clone appeared once. The chain employs TRBV4-1 and TRBJ2-3, with TRBD2 matching 7 bases. V lost 3 bases and J lost 4; bases outside the gene matches: 7. The CDR3 length is 15 residues. Germline-derived CDR1 and CDR2 are MGHRA and YSYEKL. The CDR3 bases are TGCGCCAGCAGCCAGGCGGGAGTTAGCCCAGATACGCAGTATTTT. Encoded protein: CASSQAGVSPDTQYF.

The chain combines TRBV2 with TRBJ1-1; 7 bases match TRBD1. The germline V gene has CDR1 SNHLY and CDR2 FYNNEI. There are 11 residues in the CDR3. The trim removed 7 bases at V and 8 bases at J, leaving 4 bases unmatched. CDR3: CASIDRAEAFF. The CDR3 DNA sequence: TGTGCCAGCATCGACAGGGCCGAAGCTTTCTTT.

The genes are TRBV21-1 and TRBJ1-5; the table names TRBD1, a call not compared with the DNA. TRBV21-1 is assigned pseudogene status. The CDR3 length is 18 residues. The CDR3 loop reads CASSKRGDRDYSNQPQHF. The CDR3 nucleotides are TGTGCCAGCAGCAAAAGGGGGGACAGGGATTATAGCAATCAGCCCCAGCATTTT.

The V gene is TRBV7-9, the J gene TRBJ2-3, with a tentative D call TRBD2 (6 bases). This CDR3 region has 14 residues. The V gene lost 7 bases and the J gene lost 6 bases, with 17 bases spanning the gap. The V gene's germline CDR1 is SEHNR and CDR2 FQNEAQ (reference sequence). The CDR3 spells CASILGASVDTQYF. In DNA, the CDR3 is TGTGCCAGCATCCTTGGAGCTAGCGTCGATACGCAGTATTTT.

V and J are TRBV28 and TRBJ2-3, with D perhaps matching TRBD2 (6 bases). V was pared by 3 bases and J by 3 bases, with 13 bases between. CDR3 size: 15 residues. Per the germline V gene, CDR1 is MDHEN and CDR2 is SYDVKM. Here the CDR3 DNA reads TGTGCCAGCAGTTTTTTCGGGGGTCAGACAGATACGCAGTATTTT. Amino acids: CASSFFGGQTDTQYF.

The V gene is TRBV6-5, the J gene TRBJ2-3; a weak D match, TRBD2 (5 bases). CDR3 length: 15 residues. V was cut by 0 bases and J by 1 base, with 8 bases left in between. In germline, CDR1 is MNHEY, CDR2 SVGAGI. The CDR3 bases are TGTGCCAGCAGTTACTCGCAAGCGGGCACAGATACGCAGTATTTT. Translation gives CASSYSQAGTDTQYF.

This chain joins TRBV6-5 and TRBJ1-1; 8 bases fit TRBD1. CDR1 MNHEY and CDR2 SVGAGI come from the germline V gene. The length of the CDR3 is 14 residues. The J segment lost 4 bases and the V segment lost 7 bases, leaving 8 bases of the junction unmatched. The CDR3 coding sequence is TGTGCCAGCACGGTCGACAGGGGCGGCACTGAAGCTTTCTTT. Translating it yields CASTVDRGGTEAFF.